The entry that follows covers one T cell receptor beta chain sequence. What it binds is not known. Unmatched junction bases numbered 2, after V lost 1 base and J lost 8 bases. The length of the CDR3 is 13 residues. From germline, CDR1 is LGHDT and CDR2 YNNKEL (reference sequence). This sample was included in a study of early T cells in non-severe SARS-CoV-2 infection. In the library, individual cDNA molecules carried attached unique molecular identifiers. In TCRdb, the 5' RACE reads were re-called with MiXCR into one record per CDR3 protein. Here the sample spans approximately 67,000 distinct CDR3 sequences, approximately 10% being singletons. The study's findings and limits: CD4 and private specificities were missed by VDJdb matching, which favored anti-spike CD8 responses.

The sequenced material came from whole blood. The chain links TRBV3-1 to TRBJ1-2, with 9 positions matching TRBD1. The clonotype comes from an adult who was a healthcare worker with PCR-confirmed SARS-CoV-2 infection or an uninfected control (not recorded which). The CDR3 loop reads CASSQATGGGYTF. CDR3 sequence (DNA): TGTGCCAGCAGCCAAGCCACAGGGGGCGGCTACACCTTC.